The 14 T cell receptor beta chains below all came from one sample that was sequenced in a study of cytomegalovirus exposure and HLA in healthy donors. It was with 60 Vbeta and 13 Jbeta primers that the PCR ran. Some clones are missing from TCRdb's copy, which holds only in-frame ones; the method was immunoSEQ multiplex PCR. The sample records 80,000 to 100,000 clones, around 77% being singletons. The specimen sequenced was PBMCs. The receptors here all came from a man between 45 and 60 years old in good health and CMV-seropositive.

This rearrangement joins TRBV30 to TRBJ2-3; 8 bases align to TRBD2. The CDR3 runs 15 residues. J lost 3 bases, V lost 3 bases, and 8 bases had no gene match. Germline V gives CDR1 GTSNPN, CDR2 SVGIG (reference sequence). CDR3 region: CAWRSSGGTTDTQYF. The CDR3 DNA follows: TGTGCCTGGAGGTCGAGCGGGGGAACGACAGATACGCAGTATTTT.

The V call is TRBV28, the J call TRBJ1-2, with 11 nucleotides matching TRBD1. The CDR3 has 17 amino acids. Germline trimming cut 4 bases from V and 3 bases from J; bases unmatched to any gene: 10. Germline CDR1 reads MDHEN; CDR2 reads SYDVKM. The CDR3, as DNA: TGTGCCAGCAGTTGGGGACAGGGGGATACTTTTGACTATGGCTACACCTTC. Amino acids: CASSWGQGDTFDYGYTF.

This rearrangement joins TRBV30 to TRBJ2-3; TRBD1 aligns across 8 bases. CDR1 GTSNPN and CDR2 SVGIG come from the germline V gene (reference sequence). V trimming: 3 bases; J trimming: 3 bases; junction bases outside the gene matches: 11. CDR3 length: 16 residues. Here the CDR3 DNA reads TGTGCCTGGAGCCCCTTTGGACAGGGTGGTACAGATACGCAGTATTTT. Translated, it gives CAWSPFGQGGTDTQYF. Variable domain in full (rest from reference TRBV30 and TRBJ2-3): SQTIHQWPATLVQPVGSPLSLECTVEGTSNPNLYWYRQAAGRGLQLLFYSVGIGQISSEVPQNLSASRPQDRQFILSSKKLLLSDSGFYLCAWSPFGQGGTDTQYFGPGTRLTVL.

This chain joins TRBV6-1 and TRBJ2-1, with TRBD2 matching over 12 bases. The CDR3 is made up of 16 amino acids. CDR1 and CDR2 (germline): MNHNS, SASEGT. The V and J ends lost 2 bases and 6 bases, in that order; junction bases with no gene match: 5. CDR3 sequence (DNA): TGTGCCAGCAGTGAAACTTGGACTAGCGGGACCAATGAGCAGTTCTTC. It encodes CASSETWTSGTNEQFF.

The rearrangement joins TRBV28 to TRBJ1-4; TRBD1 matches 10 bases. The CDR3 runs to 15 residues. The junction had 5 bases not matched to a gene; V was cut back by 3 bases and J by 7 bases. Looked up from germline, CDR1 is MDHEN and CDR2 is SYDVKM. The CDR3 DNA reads TGTGCCAGCAGTTTTGGGGACAGGGGCGGTGAAAAACTGTTTTTT. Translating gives CASSFGDRGGEKLFF.

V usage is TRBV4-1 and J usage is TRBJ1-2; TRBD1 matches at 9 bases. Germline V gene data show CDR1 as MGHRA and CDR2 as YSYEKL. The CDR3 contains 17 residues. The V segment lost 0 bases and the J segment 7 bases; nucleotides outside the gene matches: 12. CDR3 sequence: CASSQDPSGTGFFGYTF. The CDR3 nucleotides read TGCGCCAGCAGCCAAGACCCCTCCGGGACAGGGTTCTTTGGCTACACCTTC.

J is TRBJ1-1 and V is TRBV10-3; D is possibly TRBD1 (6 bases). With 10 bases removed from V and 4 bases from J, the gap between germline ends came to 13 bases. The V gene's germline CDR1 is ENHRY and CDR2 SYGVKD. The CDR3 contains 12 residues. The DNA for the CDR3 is TGTGCCACCCACAGGGAAGGCACTGAAGCTTTCTTT. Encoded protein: CATHREGTEAFF.

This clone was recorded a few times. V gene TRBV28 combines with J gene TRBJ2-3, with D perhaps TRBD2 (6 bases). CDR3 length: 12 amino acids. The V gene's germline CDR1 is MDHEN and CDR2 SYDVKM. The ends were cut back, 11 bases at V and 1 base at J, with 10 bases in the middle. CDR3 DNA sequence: TGTGCCGGAGCTAGCGGCACAGATACGCAGTATTTT. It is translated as CAGASGTDTQYF.

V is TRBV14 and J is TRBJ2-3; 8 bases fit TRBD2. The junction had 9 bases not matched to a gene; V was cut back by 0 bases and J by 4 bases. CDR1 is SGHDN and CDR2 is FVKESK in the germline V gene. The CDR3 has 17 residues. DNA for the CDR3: TGTGCCAGCAGCCAAGATCGAGGTAGCGGGGTCTCAGATACGCAGTATTTT. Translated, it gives CASSQDRGSGVSDTQYF.

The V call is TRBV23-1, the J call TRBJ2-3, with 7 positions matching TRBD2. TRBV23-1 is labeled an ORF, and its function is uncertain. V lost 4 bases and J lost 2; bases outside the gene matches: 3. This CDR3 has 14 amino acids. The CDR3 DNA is TGCGCCAGCAGTCCGGGGGGACTCACAGATACGCAGTATTTT. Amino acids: CASSPGGLTDTQYF.

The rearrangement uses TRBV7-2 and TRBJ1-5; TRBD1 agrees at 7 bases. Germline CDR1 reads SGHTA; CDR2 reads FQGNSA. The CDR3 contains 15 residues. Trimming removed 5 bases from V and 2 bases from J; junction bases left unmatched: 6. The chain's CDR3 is CASSQDRVGNQPQHF. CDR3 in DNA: TGTGCCAGCAGCCAAGACAGGGTCGGCAATCAGCCCCAGCATTTT.

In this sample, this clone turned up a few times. CDR3 region: CASTEGAATPRPLHF. Here the CDR3 DNA reads TGTGCCAGCACAGAAGGGGCAGCAACCCCCCGACCCCTCCACTTT. The V gene is TRBV5-6, the J gene TRBJ1-6; TRBD1 might be the D (5 bases). Germline CDR1 is SGHDT and CDR2 is YYEEEE. The length of the CDR3 is 15 residues. Trimming left V 6 bases short and J 12 bases short, with 22 bases between.

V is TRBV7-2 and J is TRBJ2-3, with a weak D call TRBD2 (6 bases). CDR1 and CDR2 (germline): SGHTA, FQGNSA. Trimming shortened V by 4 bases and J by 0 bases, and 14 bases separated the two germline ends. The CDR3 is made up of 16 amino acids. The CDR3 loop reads CASSSGLRTSTDTQYF. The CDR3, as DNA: TGTGCCAGCAGCTCTGGACTACGGACTAGCACAGATACGCAGTATTTT.

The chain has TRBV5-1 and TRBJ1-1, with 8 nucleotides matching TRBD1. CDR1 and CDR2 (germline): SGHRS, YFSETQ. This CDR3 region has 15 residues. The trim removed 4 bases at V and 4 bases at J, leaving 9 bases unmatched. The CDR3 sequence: CASSPRTGSATEAFF. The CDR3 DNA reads TGCGCCAGCAGCCCCCGGACAGGGAGCGCCACTGAAGCTTTCTTT.